The present entry profiles one T cell receptor (beta chain) with its context. This entry is derived from a study of T cells in Graves' hyperthyroidism and ophthalmopathy. Fresh 10 ml peripheral blood yielded PBMCs. RNA transcripts yielded amplified TCR beta CDR3 regions. When the TCR CDR3 underwent first-round RT-PCR, the HTBI primer set was used. TCRdb processed the multiplex PCR reads anew with MiXCR; each CDR3 protein has one entry. Of about 710,000 distinct CDR3 sequences listed, approximately 16% are singletons. CDR1 and CDR2 (germline): GTSNPN, SVGIG (reference sequence). The CDR3 is made up of 15 amino acids. Trimming shortened V by 2 bases and J by 2 bases, and 16 bases separated the two germline ends.

The TCR was taken from a man younger than 35 with Graves' hyperthyroidism. The chain uses TRBV30 and TRBJ2-7; no firm D call. Material for sequencing was blood. CDR3 sequence: CAWSPGRQSTYEQYF. The CDR3 DNA reads TGTGCCTGGAGTCCTGGTAGGCAGTCAACCTACGAGCAGTACTTC.